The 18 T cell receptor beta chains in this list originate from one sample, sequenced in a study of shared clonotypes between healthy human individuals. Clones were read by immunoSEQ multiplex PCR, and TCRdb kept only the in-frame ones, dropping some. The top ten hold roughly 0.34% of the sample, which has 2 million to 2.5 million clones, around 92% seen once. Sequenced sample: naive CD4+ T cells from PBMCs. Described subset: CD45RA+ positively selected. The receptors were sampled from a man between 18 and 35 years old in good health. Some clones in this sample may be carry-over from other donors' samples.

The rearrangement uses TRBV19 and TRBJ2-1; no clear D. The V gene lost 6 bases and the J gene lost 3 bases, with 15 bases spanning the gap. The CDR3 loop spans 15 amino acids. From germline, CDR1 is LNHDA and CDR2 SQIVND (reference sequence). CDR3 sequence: CASSTTAQHYNEQFF. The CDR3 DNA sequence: TGTGCCAGTAGCACCACTGCGCAGCACTACAATGAGCAGTTCTTC.

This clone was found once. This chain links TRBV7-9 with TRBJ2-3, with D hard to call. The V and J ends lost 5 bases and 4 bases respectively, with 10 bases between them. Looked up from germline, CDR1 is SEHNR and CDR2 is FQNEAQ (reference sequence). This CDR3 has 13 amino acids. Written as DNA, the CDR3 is TGTGCCAGCAGCATCTTTGTGGCAGATACGCAGTATTTT. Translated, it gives CASSIFVADTQYF.

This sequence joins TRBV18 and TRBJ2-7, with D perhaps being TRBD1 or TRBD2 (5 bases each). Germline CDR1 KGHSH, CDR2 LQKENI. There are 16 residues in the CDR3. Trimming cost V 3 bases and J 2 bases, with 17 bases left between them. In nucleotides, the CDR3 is TGTGCCAGCTCACCCGCCGGACACCTGGGAGCCTACGAGCAGTACTTC. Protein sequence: CASSPAGHLGAYEQYF.

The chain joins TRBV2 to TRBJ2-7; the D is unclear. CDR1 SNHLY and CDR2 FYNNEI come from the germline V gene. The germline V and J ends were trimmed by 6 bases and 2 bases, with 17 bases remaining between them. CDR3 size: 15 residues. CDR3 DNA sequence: TGTGCCAGCAGAGAGTACCCCGGGCCGCCCTACGAGCAGTACTTC. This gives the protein CASREYPGPPYEQYF.

The CDR3 nucleotides read TGTGCCAGCAGTTTTTCGGCAAGGGCCGGAAGCACTGAAGCTTTCTTT. Translated: CASSFSARAGSTEAFF. The chain uses TRBV6-5 and TRBJ1-1; no definite D call. Trimming took off 4 bases at V and 4 bases at J, with 19 bases between the two ends. Germline V CDR1 and CDR2: MNHEY, SVGAGI. The CDR3 totals 16 residues.

This chain's CDR3 is CASSLDGSNEAFF. CDR3 bases: TGCGCCAGCAGCTTGGACGGGAGCAATGAAGCTTTCTTT. V usage is TRBV5-1 and J usage is TRBJ1-1; the D is unclear. The CDR3 contains 13 residues. V lost 0 bases and J 7 bases, leaving 10 bases between the germline ends. The germline gives CDR1 SGHRS, CDR2 YFSETQ.

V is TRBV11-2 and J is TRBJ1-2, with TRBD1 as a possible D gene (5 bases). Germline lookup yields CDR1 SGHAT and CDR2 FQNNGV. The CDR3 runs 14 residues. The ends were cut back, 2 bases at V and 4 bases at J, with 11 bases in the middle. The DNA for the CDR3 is TGTGCCAGCAGCTTAACAAGGGGAGCCTATGGCTACACCTTC. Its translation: CASSLTRGAYGYTF. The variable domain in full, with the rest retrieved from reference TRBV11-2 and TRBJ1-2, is EAGVAQSPRYKIIEKRQSVAFWCNPISGHATLYWYQQILGQGPKLLIQFQNNGVVDDSQLPKDRFSAERLKGVDSTLKIQPAKLEDSAVYLCASSLTRGAYGYTFGSGTRLTVV.

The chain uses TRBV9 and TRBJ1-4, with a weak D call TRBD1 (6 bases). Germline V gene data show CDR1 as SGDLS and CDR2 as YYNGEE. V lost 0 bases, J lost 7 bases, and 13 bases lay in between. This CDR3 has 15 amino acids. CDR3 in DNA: TGTGCCAGCAGCGTAGTGGTGGGGGCCGGTGAAAAACTGTTTTTT. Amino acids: CASSVVVGAGEKLFF.

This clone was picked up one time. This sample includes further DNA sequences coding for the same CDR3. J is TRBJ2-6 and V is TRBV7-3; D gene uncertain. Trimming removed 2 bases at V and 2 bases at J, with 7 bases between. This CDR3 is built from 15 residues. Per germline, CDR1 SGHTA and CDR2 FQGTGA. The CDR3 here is CASSLQGPGANVLTF. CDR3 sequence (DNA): TGTGCCAGCAGCTTACAAGGGCCTGGGGCCAACGTCCTGACTTTC.

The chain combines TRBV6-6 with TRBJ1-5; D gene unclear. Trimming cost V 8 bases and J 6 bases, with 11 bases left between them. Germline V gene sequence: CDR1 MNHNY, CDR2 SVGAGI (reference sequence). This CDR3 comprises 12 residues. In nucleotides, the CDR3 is TGTGCCAGCGGCCCGGGTGGTCAGCCCCAGCATTTT. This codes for CASGPGGQPQHF.

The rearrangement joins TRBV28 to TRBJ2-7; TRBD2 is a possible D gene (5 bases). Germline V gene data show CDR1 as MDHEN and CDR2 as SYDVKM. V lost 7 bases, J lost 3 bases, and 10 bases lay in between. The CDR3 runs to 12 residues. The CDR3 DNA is TGTGCCAGCATAGGCGGACTCTACGAGCAGTACTTC. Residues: CASIGGLYEQYF.

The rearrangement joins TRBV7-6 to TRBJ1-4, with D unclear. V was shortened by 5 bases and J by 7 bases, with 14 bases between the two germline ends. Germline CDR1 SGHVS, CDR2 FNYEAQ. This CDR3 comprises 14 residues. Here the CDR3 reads CASSARLLSEKLFF. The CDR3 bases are TGTGCCAGCAGCGCTCGGTTGTTGTCTGAAAAACTGTTTTTT.

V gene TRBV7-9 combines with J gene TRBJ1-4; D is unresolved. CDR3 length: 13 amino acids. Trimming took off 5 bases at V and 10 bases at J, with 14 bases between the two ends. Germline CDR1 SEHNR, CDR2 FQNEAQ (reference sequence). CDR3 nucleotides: TGTGCCAGCAGCCCAACCCCTCCGGGAAAACTGTTTTTT. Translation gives CASSPTPPGKLFF.

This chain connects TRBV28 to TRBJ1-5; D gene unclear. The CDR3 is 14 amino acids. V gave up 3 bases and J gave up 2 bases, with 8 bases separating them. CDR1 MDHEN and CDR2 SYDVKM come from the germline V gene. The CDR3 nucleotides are TGTGCCAGCAGTTTCCCCAAAGGCAATCAGCCCCAGCATTTT. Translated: CASSFPKGNQPQHF.

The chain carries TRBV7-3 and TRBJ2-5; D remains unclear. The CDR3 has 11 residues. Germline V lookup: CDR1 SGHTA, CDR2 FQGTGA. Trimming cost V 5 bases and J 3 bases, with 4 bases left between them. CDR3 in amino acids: CASSEKETQYF. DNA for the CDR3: TGTGCCAGCAGCGAGAAAGAGACCCAGTACTTC.

The CDR3 here is CSVVIRARVDEQYF. The CDR3 DNA reads TGCAGCGTTGTGATCCGGGCCAGGGTGGACGAGCAGTACTTC. This chain links TRBV29-1 with TRBJ2-7; weak D call: TRBD1 (5 bases). The CDR3 is 14 amino acids. From germline, CDR1 is SQVTM and CDR2 ANQGSEA. V was cut by 4 bases and J by 5 bases, with 18 bases left in between.

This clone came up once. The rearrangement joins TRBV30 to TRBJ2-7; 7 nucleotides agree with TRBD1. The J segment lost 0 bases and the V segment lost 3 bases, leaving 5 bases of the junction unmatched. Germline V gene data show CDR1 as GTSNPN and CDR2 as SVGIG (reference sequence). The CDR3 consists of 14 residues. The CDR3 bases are TGTGCCTGGAGCATAGGGGGCAGCTCCTACGAGCAGTACTTC. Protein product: CAWSIGGSSYEQYF.

This CDR3 reads CASSFDRSGGTEAFF. In DNA, the CDR3 is TGTGCCAGTAGTTTCGACAGGTCGGGGGGCACTGAAGCTTTCTTT. The chain links TRBV19 to TRBJ1-1, with D possibly being TRBD1 (6 bases). Germline loops: CDR1 LNHDA, CDR2 SQIVND (reference sequence). V gave up 5 bases and J gave up 4 bases, with 17 bases separating them. The CDR3 spans 15 residues.